A selection of T cell receptor beta chains follows, all from one sample in a study of T cells in Graves' hyperthyroidism and ophthalmopathy. TCRdb reprocessed the multiplex PCR reads via MiXCR and lists one record per CDR3 protein. Of about 840,000 distinct CDR3 sequences in the sample, roughly 37% were seen once. The specimen was blood. The receptors shown here come from a man aged 18 to 35 with Graves' hyperthyroidism. The CDR3 runs from the conserved cysteine through the conserved F or W. A D gene is named only where the DNA matches it firmly. The size field is filled for only some rows; it gives once, few, many or a size class.

len	abundance	d_gene	v_gene	j_gene	CDR3aa	CDR3nt
16	few	TRBD1	TRBV19	TRBJ2-5	CASSIDPTGKRETQYF	TGTGCCAGTAGTATAGACCCGACAGGGAAACGAGAGACCCAGTACTTC
12	many	NA	TRBV20-1	TRBJ2-2	CSAMGRPGELFF	TGCAGTGCCATGGGCAGGCCCGGGGAGCTGTTTTTT
15	NA	TRBD1	TRBV4-1	TRBJ1-6	CASSQVGTGESPLHF	TGCGCCAGCAGCCAAGTCGGGACAGGGGAATCACCCCTCCACTTT
18	NA	NA	TRBV6-6	TRBJ2-6	CASSYTRTSSSGVNVLTF	TGTGCCAGCAGTTACACCAGGACGTCGAGCTCTGGGGTCAACGTCCTGACTTTC
15	NA	NA	TRBV12-3/TRBV12-4	TRBJ2-2	CASTFSGSSDGELFF	TGTGCCAGCACCTTCTCCGGGAGCTCTGACGGGGAGCTGTTTTTT
15	few	NA	TRBV7-8	TRBJ1-2	CASSFLGRVNYGYTF	TGTGCCAGCAGCTTCCTCGGACGAGTTAACTATGGCTACACCTTC
17	NA	NA	TRBV11-2	TRBJ2-2	CASSQESPLMNTGELFF	TGTGCCAGCAGCCAAGAGTCCCCGCTGATGAACACCGGGGAGCTGTTTTTT
16	many	TRBD2	TRBV9	TRBJ2-5	CASSVGSGGAWETQYF	TGTGCCAGCAGCGTAGGGAGCGGGGGGGCGTGGGAGACCCAGTACTTC
13	many	NA	TRBV7-2	TRBJ1-1	CASSLAEGAEAFF	TGTGCCAGCAGCTTAGCTGAGGGGGCTGAAGCTTTCTTT
16	NA	NA	TRBV19	TRBJ2-7	CASSGDGTEAPYEQYF	TGTGCCAGTAGTGGCGACGGGACCGAGGCCCCCTACGAGCAGTACTTC
16	many	TRBD1	TRBV9	TRBJ2-5	CASSVGATGGLETQYF	TGTGCCAGCAGCGTAGGGGCGACAGGGGGCTTGGAGACCCAGTACTTC
15	many	NA	TRBV19	TRBJ1-5	CASSMSGEGHQPQHF	TGTGCCAGTAGTATGTCAGGGGAAGGGCATCAGCCCCAGCATTTT
12	NA	NA	TRBV6-1	TRBJ1-4	CASSWDNEKLFF	TGTGCCAGCAGCTGGGATAATGAAAAACTGTTTTTT
14	NA	NA	TRBV7-2	TRBJ2-7	CASSPSVRGNEQYF	TGCGCCAGCAGCCCCTCGGTCCGGGGGAACGAGCAGTACTTC
14	few	NA	TRBV6-1	TRBJ1-3	CASSEGYLGNTIYF	TGTGCCAGCAGTGAAGGGTACCTAGGAAACACCATATATTTT
13	many	NA	TRBV7-7	TRBJ1-1	CASSLVEGTEAFF	TGTGCCAGCAGCTTGGTAGAAGGGACTGAAGCTTTCTTT
13	many	NA	TRBV7-2	TRBJ2-7	CASSFLANYEQYF	TGTGCCAGCAGCTTTCTAGCTAACTACGAGCAGTACTTC
16	NA	NA	TRBV19	TRBJ2-7	CASSQIVTGTNYEQYF	TGCGCCAGCAGCCAAATTGTTACCGGGACGAACTACGAGCAGTACTTC
15	NA	NA	TRBV20-1	TRBJ2-6	CSARQGPSGANVLTF	TGCAGTGCTAGACAAGGTCCCTCTGGGGCCAACGTCCTGACTTTC
16	NA	TRBD2	TRBV29-1	TRBJ2-5	CSVNTISGRTRETQYF	TGCAGCGTTAATACGATAAGCGGGAGGACTCGAGAGACCCAGTACTTC
15	NA	NA	TRBV5-1	TRBJ2-5	CASSLGLDGQETQYF	TGCGCCAGCAGCTTGGGTCTGGATGGGCAAGAGACCCAGTACTTC
15	many	TRBD1	TRBV5-1	TRBJ1-1	CASSWTGIVNTEAFF	TGCGCCAGCAGTTGGACAGGTATCGTGAACACTGAAGCTTTCTTT
13	few	NA	TRBV10-3	TRBJ1-5	CASPASREQPQHF	TGTGCCTCCCCGGCCTCCCGAGAGCAGCCCCAGCATTTT
15	many	NA	TRBV14	TRBJ1-1	CASSQWERSNTEAFF	TGTGCCAGCAGCCAATGGGAAAGGAGTAACACTGAAGCTTTCTTT
13	many	NA	TRBV15	TRBJ1-1	CATSRGGGAEAFF	TGTGCCACCAGCAGAGGCGGGGGCGCTGAAGCTTTCTTT
13	many	TRBD1	TRBV5-5	TRBJ1-1	CASSWTGRTEAFF	TGTGCCAGCAGCTGGACAGGGAGGACTGAAGCTTTCTTT
14	many	NA	TRBV15	TRBJ1-5	CATSPGGGNQPQHF	TGTGCCACCAGCCCCGGAGGGGGCAATCAGCCCCAGCATTTT
14	NA	NA	TRBV7-9	TRBJ1-1	CASSAGGASSEAFF	TGTGCCAGCAGCGCCGGGGGGGCATCGAGTGAAGCTTTCTTT
10	few	NA	TRBV4-1	TRBJ1-4	CASGGPRLFF	TGCGCCAGCGGGGGTCCGAGGCTGTTTTTT
15	many	NA	TRBV9	TRBJ1-1	CASSVGGRLGVKAFF	TGTGCCAGCAGCGTAGGAGGTCGGTTGGGCGTTAAAGCTTTCTTT
15	few	NA	TRBV7-9	TRBJ1-1	CASSSLGYMNTEAFF	TGTGCCAGCAGCTCGCTGGGGTACATGAACACTGAAGCTTTCTTT
15	NA	NA	TRBV5-1	TRBJ2-7	CASSPDGGTENEQYF	TGCGCCAGCAGCCCGGACGGGGGAACGGAGAACGAGCAGTACTTC
12	once	NA	TRBV7-9	TRBJ2-7	CAGSLEGYGQYF	TGTGCCGGCAGCTTAGAGGGTTATGGGCAGTACTTC
15	many	TRBD1	TRBV29-1	TRBJ1-4	CSVEAPGRGHEKLFF	TGCAGCGTTGAAGCTCCGGGCAGGGGGCATGAAAAACTGTTTTTT
15	few	TRBD1	TRBV2	TRBJ2-7	CASSDGQGDFYEQYF	TGTGCCAGCAGTGATGGACAGGGGGATTTCTACGAGCAGTACTTC
16	many	TRBD1	TRBV25-1	TRBJ1-6	CASRGDRGGTNSPLHF	TGTGCCAGCAGGGGTGACAGGGGAGGTACTAATTCACCCCTCCACTTT
13	NA	NA	TRBV6-1	TRBJ1-2	CAPGTTTAYRYTF	TGTGCCCCCGGGACGACCACCGCGTATCGCTACACCTTC
15	few	NA	TRBV7-2	TRBJ2-7	CASSPRGGSLAEQYF	TGTGCCAGCAGCCCCAGGGGGGGTAGCTTAGCCGAGCAGTACTTC
15	NA	NA	TRBV9	TRBJ1-1	CASSVEPKPNTEAFF	TGTGCCAGCAGCGTAGAGCCAAAACCCAACACTGAAGCTTTCTTT
13	many	TRBD1	TRBV20-1	TRBJ1-1	CSARQGPGTEAFF	TGCAGTGCTCGACAGGGCCCGGGGACTGAAGCTTTCTTT
15	few	TRBD1	TRBV7-2	TRBJ1-5	CASSADRGTGQPQHF	TGTGCCAGCAGCGCCGACAGGGGGACCGGTCAGCCCCAGCATTTT
14	many	NA	TRBV7-3	TRBJ1-4	CASSLQGGDEKLFF	TGTGCCAGCAGCTTACAGGGAGGGGATGAAAAACTGTTTTTT
14	NA	TRBD1	TRBV25-1	TRBJ1-5	CASSGQALSQPQHF	TGTGCCAGCAGCGGACAGGCATTGTCGCAGCCCCAGCATTTT
16	many	TRBD1	TRBV2	TRBJ2-5	CASSEARQGGQETQYF	TGTGCCAGCAGTGAAGCCCGACAGGGGGGACAAGAGACCCAGTACTTC
15	NA	TRBD1	TRBV5-5	TRBJ2-7	CASSSGGQSQNEQYF	TGTGCCAGCAGCTCAGGGGGCCAGAGTCAAAACGAGCAGTACTTC
15	NA	NA	TRBV6-1	TRBJ1-4	CASSERVGVGEKLFF	TGTGCCAGCAGTGAAAGGGTCGGCGTTGGTGAAAAACTGTTTTTT
14	many	TRBD1	TRBV29-1	TRBJ2-7	CSVRTGDYTYEQYF	TGCAGCGTCCGGACAGGGGACTACACCTACGAGCAGTACTTC
15	few	NA	TRBV6-5	TRBJ1-1	CASSYGGGQGTEAFF	TGTGCCAGCAGTTACGGAGGAGGGCAGGGCACTGAAGCTTTCTTT
17	few	TRBD1	TRBV13	TRBJ1-5	CASSYSFEGGAWQPQHF	TGTGCCAGCAGTTACTCGTTTGAAGGGGGCGCCTGGCAGCCCCAGCATTTT
14	NA	NA	TRBV10-3	TRBJ1-5	CASSEAPITQPQHF	TGTGCCAGCAGTGAAGCACCGATTACTCAGCCCCAGCATTTT
17	NA	TRBD2	TRBV4-1	TRBJ2-2	CASKNRLQAGRTGELFF	TGCGCCAGCAAAAACAGGTTACAAGCGGGAAGGACCGGGGAGCTGTTTTTT
15	many	NA	TRBV7-8	TRBJ1-3	CASSLGPSPGNTIYF	TGTGCCAGCAGTCTAGGACCATCGCCTGGAAACACCATATATTTT
15	NA	TRBD1	TRBV11-2	TRBJ1-1	CASSPYREQGTEAFF	TGTGCCAGCAGCCCCTACAGGGAACAGGGGACTGAAGCTTTCTTT
13	many	NA	TRBV15	TRBJ1-2	CATSREAPGGYTF	TGTGCCACCAGCAGGGAGGCCCCTGGCGGCTACACCTTC
20	once	TRBD1	TRBV7-8	TRBJ2-7	CASSSPSPGGTGGSSYEQYF	TGTGCCAGCAGCTCACCGTCTCCAGGGGGTACTGGCGGAAGCTCCTACGAGCAGTACTTC
17	NA	NA	TRBV7-2	TRBJ1-3	CASSLLGAPGYENTIYF	TGTGCCAGCAGCTTATTGGGGGCGCCGGGATATGAAAACACCATATATTTT
16	NA	NA	TRBV5-1	TRBJ2-7	CASSLVASGPSYEQYF	TGCGCCAGCAGCTTGGTGGCCTCGGGGCCCTCCTACGAGCAGTACTTC
13	many	NA	TRBV7-3	TRBJ2-5	CASSPDGGETQYF	TGTGCCAGCAGCCCTGACGGAGGGGAGACCCAGTACTTC
16	many	TRBD2	TRBV7-2	TRBJ2-6	CASSSGGSSGANVLTF	TGTGCCAGCAGCTCCGGGGGGAGCTCTGGGGCCAACGTCCTGACTTTC